This is a list of T cell receptor beta chains from one sample in a study of PD-L1 blockade in urothelial cancer. TCRdb's copy holds only in-frame clones and misses some; the assay was immunoSEQ multiplex PCR. The data hold roughly 44,000 clones, with almost 85% observed a single time. The sequenced sample was PBMCs, obtained around atezolizumab (anti-PD-L1) treatment. The receptors derive from a man between 65 and 85 years old with urothelial cancer. CDR3s include the opening cysteine and the closing phenylalanine or tryptophan. D genes are given only for firm matches. Not all rows give a size; the values are once, few, many and, for expanded clones, a class.

-	TRBV7-8	TRBJ2-4	-	CASSLAGGIQYF	TGTGCCAGCAGCTTAGCGGGGGGCATTCAGTACTTC
TRBD1	TRBV7-6	TRBJ1-1	-	CASSPNQGDTEAFF	TGTGCCAGCAGCCCAAACCAGGGGGACACTGAAGCTTTCTTT
TRBD1	TRBV14	TRBJ2-7	once	CASSQPGQGSEQYF	TGTGCCAGCAGCCAACCGGGACAGGGGAGCGAGCAGTACTTC
TRBD1	TRBV19	TRBJ1-1	-	CASRWDRGTEAFF	TGTGCCAGTAGGTGGGACAGGGGAACTGAAGCTTTCTTT
-	TRBV19	TRBJ2-3	-	CASSMKSTRDTQYF	TGTGCCAGTAGTATGAAAAGTACCAGGGATACGCAGTATTTT
-	TRBV18	TRBJ2-5	-	CASSPSQETQYF	TGTGCCAGCTCCCCCTCCCAAGAGACCCAGTACTTC
-	TRBV19	TRBJ1-5	-	CASRAGQKNQPQHF	TGTGCCAGTAGGGCGGGGCAAAAGAATCAGCCCCAGCATTTT
-	TRBV21-1	TRBJ2-7	-	CARGDRGEQYF	TGTGCCAGGGGGGACAGGGGCGAGCAGTACTTC
-	TRBV15	TRBJ2-1	-	CATSTRQVNEQFF	TGTGCCACCAGCACACGACAGGTGAATGAGCAGTTCTTC
-	TRBV2	TRBJ2-1	once	CASNPGVGYEQFF	TGTGCCAGCAATCCCGGGGTTGGCTATGAGCAGTTCTTC
-	TRBV5-1	TRBJ1-4	-	CASSFSGNVEKLFF	TGCGCCAGCAGCTTTTCAGGGAATGTTGAAAAACTGTTTTTT
-	TRBV19	TRBJ2-1	-	CASSSGGARGNEQFF	TGTGCCAGTAGTTCTGGCGGCGCGAGGGGGAATGAGCAGTTCTTC
TRBD1	TRBV7-9	TRBJ1-2	-	CASSREKGAGTF	TGTGCCAGCAGCCGGGAGAAGGGGGCGGGCACCTTC
TRBD2	TRBV2	TRBJ2-3	-	CASRGTSGRNTQYF	TGTGCCAGCCGGGGGACTAGCGGGAGAAATACGCAGTATTTT
-	TRBV27	TRBJ1-2	-	CASSYQGIGGYTF	TGTGCCAGCAGTTATCAGGGAATAGGTGGCTACACCTTC
TRBD1	TRBV29-1	TRBJ2-7	-	CSATGTDYYEQYF	TGCAGCGCCACCGGGACAGATTACTACGAGCAGTACTTC
TRBD2	TRBV4-2	TRBJ2-7	-	CASSQTSGGPYEQYF	TGTGCCAGCAGCCAAACTAGCGGGGGCCCCTACGAGCAGTACTTC
-	TRBV7-6	TRBJ1-2	-	CASSLGRSNYGYTF	TGTGCCAGCAGCTTAGGGCGGTCTAACTATGGCTACACCTTC
-	TRBV10-3	TRBJ1-2	-	CAISPGQGRANYGYTF	TGTGCCATCAGTCCCGGACAAGGCCGAGCTAACTATGGCTACACCTTC
TRBD2	TRBV5-4	TRBJ2-5	-	CASSRLAEETQYF	TGTGCCAGCAGCCGACTAGCGGAAGAGACCCAGTACTTC
TRBD2	TRBV9	TRBJ2-2	-	CASSPGTSNTGELFF	TGTGCCAGCAGCCCCGGGACTAGCAACACCGGGGAGCTGTTTTTT
TRBD1	TRBV18	TRBJ1-1	-	CASSPIASQGTEAFF	TGTGCCAGCTCACCAATCGCGTCACAGGGGACTGAAGCTTTCTTT
-	TRBV7-2	TRBJ1-6	-	CASKGPAGPLHF	TGTGCCAGCAAGGGGCCCGCCGGGCCCCTCCACTTT
TRBD2	TRBV7-2	TRBJ2-5	-	CASSPGAGDPPGETQYF	TGTGCCAGCAGCCCGGGAGCGGGGGACCCGCCAGGGGAGACCCAGTACTTC
TRBD2	TRBV6-5	TRBJ2-2	-	CASSYWAGGNTGELFF	TGTGCCAGCAGTTACTGGGCGGGGGGGAACACCGGGGAGCTGTTTTTT
-	TRBV28	TRBJ2-3	once	CASSFEGQGTDTQYF	TGTGCCAGCAGTTTTGAGGGCCAAGGAACAGATACGCAGTATTTT
TRBD1	TRBV27	TRBJ2-1	few	CASMEITGGNYNEQFF	TGTGCCAGCATGGAGATCACAGGGGGCAACTACAATGAGCAGTTCTTC
TRBD1	TRBV18	TRBJ1-5	-	CASSPRTGAGQPQHF	TGTGCCAGCTCACCTCGGACAGGGGCGGGTCAGCCCCAGCATTTT
TRBD2	TRBV30	TRBJ2-3	once	CAWERASGGQDTQYF	TGTGCCTGGGAGCGGGCTAGCGGGGGACAAGATACGCAGTATTTT
-	TRBV5-1	TRBJ1-1	-	CASSLGQGGTEAFF	TGCGCCAGCAGCTTGGGGCAGGGAGGAACTGAAGCTTTCTTT
-	TRBV7-2	TRBJ1-5	-	CASSLAGRNKPQHF	TGTGCCAGCAGCTTAGCGGGGCGAAACAAGCCCCAGCATTTT
TRBD1	TRBV10-3	TRBJ2-3	-	CAISAGGSTDTQYF	TGTGCCATCAGTGCAGGGGGAAGCACAGATACGCAGTATTTT
-	TRBV27	TRBJ2-6	-	CASSPRRAGANVLTF	TGTGCCAGCAGCCCCCGAAGAGCTGGGGCCAACGTCCTGACTTTC